The 24 T cell receptor beta chains below all came from one sample that was sequenced in a study of EBV T-cell therapy then PD-1 blockade in nasopharyngeal carcinoma. As to treatment: AdE1-LMPpoly-expanded autologous EBV-specific T-cell therapy followed by anti-PD-1 nivolumab. Method: immunoSEQ multiplex PCR; TCRdb's copy keeps in-frame clones and lacks some. The sample yields 15,000 or so clones, over 80% seen once. No antigens are known for them. Sequenced material: CD8+ T cells from blood, taken at day 0 from a patient whose treatment included autologous EBV-specific T cells and nivolumab. The source is a man in his forties with nasopharyngeal carcinoma.

The V and J genes are TRBV11-3 and TRBJ1-6; TRBD1 matches 9 bases. In germline, CDR1 is SGHNT, CDR2 YENEEA. The CDR3 spans 19 residues. Trimming cost V 4 bases and J 9 bases; bases outside gene matches: 19. CDR3 residues: CASSCRPRTPGTGPSPLHF. The DNA of the CDR3 is TGTGCCAGCAGCTGCAGACCCCGAACTCCCGGGACAGGGCCTTCACCCCTCCACTTT.

This chain joins TRBV24-1 and TRBJ2-5; no clear D. Germline V gene data show CDR1 as KGHDR and CDR2 as SFDVKD. V was cut by 5 bases and J by 5 bases, with 11 bases left in between. This CDR3 region has 13 residues. The DNA for the CDR3 is TGTGCCACCAGTGTCCAGTGGAGTGAGACCCAGTACTTC. Residues: CATSVQWSETQYF.

Only a few counts were recorded for this clone. This sequence joins TRBV27 and TRBJ1-1, with 9 bases identical to TRBD1. V lost 3 bases, J lost 4 bases, and 6 bases stayed unmatched. Germline V gene lookup returns CDR1 MNHEY and CDR2 SMNVEV (reference sequence). CDR3 length: 15 amino acids. This CDR3 is CASSFATGGSTEAFF. DNA of the CDR3: TGTGCCAGCAGTTTCGCGACAGGGGGGAGCACTGAAGCTTTCTTT.

Here the CDR3 reads CASSLVARRETQYF. CDR3 coding DNA: TGTGCCAGCAGTTTAGTGGCAAGGAGAGAGACCCAGTACTTC. The rearrangement joins TRBV27 to TRBJ2-5; D remains ambiguous. Trimming shortened V by 2 bases and J by 4 bases, and 11 bases separated the two germline ends. In germline, CDR1 is MNHEY, CDR2 SMNVEV (reference sequence). CDR3 size: 14 residues.

The V gene is TRBV5-6, the J gene TRBJ1-3; a weak D match, TRBD1 (6 bases). The germline gives CDR1 SGHDT, CDR2 YYEEEE. With 2 bases removed from V and 4 bases from J, the gap between germline ends came to 10 bases. The CDR3 covers 14 residues. The CDR3 nucleotides read TGTGCCAGCAGCTTAGGGGGTTTCGGAAACACCATATATTTT. Protein product: CASSLGGFGNTIYF.

The rearrangement links TRBV9 to TRBJ2-1, with D perhaps matching TRBD1 (5 bases). From germline, CDR1 is SGDLS and CDR2 YYNGEE. The CDR3 is 12 residues long. V lost 1 base and J lost 12, with 11 bases in between. The CDR3 region has the DNA TGTGCCAGCAGCGTACAGGGCCAGGGGCAGTTCTTC. Translated: CASSVQGQGQFF.

The sample holds one count of this clone. The chain recombines TRBV29-1 with TRBJ1-3; no clear D gene. The V gene lost 5 bases and the J gene lost 0 bases, with 2 bases spanning the gap. In germline, CDR1 is SQVTM, CDR2 ANQGSEA. The CDR3 totals 11 residues. The CDR3 loop is CSVHSGNTIYF. CDR3 coding DNA: TGCAGCGTTCACTCTGGAAACACCATATATTTT.

The chain is built from TRBV9 and TRBJ1-1; no clear D. CDR3 length: 12 amino acids. The V gene's germline CDR1 is SGDLS and CDR2 YYNGEE. V was shortened by 4 bases and J by 11 bases, with 15 bases between the two germline ends. Here the CDR3 DNA reads TGTGCCAGCAGCACCGCGACGGGTGGGGCTTTCTTT. This codes for CASSTATGGAFF. The variable domain in full, completed from reference TRBV9 and TRBJ1-1, reads DSGVTQTPKHLITATGQRVTLRCSPRSGDLSVYWYQQSLDQGLQFLIQYYNGEERAKGNILERFSAQQFPDLHSELNLSSLELGDSALYFCASSTATGGAFFGQGTRLTVV.

This chain connects TRBV24-1 to TRBJ2-3; 10 bases map to TRBD1. Germline V lookup: CDR1 KGHDR, CDR2 SFDVKD. This CDR3 contains 16 residues. V was clipped by 1 base and J by 3 bases; unmatched bases: 3. CDR3 sequence reads: CATSDLGDRGTDTQYF. Written as DNA, the CDR3 is TGTGCCACCAGTGATTTAGGGGACAGGGGTACAGATACGCAGTATTTT.

This rearrangement joins TRBV5-1 to TRBJ2-3; tentatively, D is TRBD1 or TRBD2 (5 bases each). The CDR3 is 18 amino acids. Germline lookup yields CDR1 SGHRS and CDR2 YFSETQ. The V end was cut by 1 base, the J end by 2 bases, with 20 bases between. In DNA, the CDR3 is TGCGCCAGCAGCTTGCACCCCATAGGGACCCCTATCACAGATACGCAGTATTTT. It specifies CASSLHPIGTPITDTQYF.

The chain employs TRBV29-1 and TRBJ1-6; D may be TRBD1 (5 bases). Germline CDR1 and CDR2: SQVTM and ANQGSEA. This CDR3 is 12 amino acids long. V was trimmed by 4 bases and J by 9 bases, leaving 10 bases between them. The CDR3 region is CSVGTWGSPLHF. CDR3 coding DNA: TGCAGCGTTGGGACATGGGGTTCACCCCTCCACTTT. The full variable domain, its missing parts supplied by reference TRBV29-1 and TRBJ1-6, is SAVISQKPSRDICQRGTSLTIQCQVDSQVTMMFWYRQQPGQSLTLIATANQGSEATYESGFVIDKFPISRPNLTFSTLTVSNMSPEDSSIYLCSVGTWGSPLHFGNGTRLTVT.

By sample share, this clone is medium-sized (0.01 to 0.1%). J is TRBJ1-6 and V is TRBV7-2; 7 bases align to TRBD1. J was trimmed by 5 bases and V by 2 bases; bases with no gene match: 3. The length of the CDR3 is 15 residues. Germline CDR1 is SGHTA and CDR2 is FQGNSA. The CDR3 protein is CASSLFGTDNSPLHF. The CDR3 region has the DNA TGTGCCAGCAGCTTATTCGGGACAGATAATTCACCCCTCCACTTT. Supplemented by reference TRBV7-2 and TRBJ1-6, the full variable domain reads GAGVSQSPSNKVTEKGKDVELRCDPISGHTALYWYRQSLGQGLEFLIYFQGNSAPDKSGLPSDRFSAERTGGSVSTLTIQRTQQEDSAVYLCASSLFGTDNSPLHFGNGTRLTVT.

V usage is TRBV28 and J usage is TRBJ2-5, with TRBD2 matching over 10 bases. Germline trimming cut 5 bases from V and 3 bases from J; bases unmatched to any gene: 9. This CDR3 is built from 16 residues. Germline CDR1 is MDHEN and CDR2 is SYDVKM. CDR3: CASSPGTSDTKETQYF. CDR3 DNA sequence: TGTGCCAGCAGTCCTGGGACTAGCGACACCAAAGAGACCCAGTACTTC.

The chain is built from TRBV7-3 and TRBJ1-1; no firm D call. Germline CDR1 SGHTA, CDR2 FQGTGA. This CDR3 is built from 13 residues. V dropped 3 bases and J dropped 5 bases, with 10 bases sitting between them. The CDR3 loop reads CASSFSGLTEAFF. CDR3 sequence (DNA): TGTGCCAGCAGCTTTTCGGGCTTGACTGAAGCTTTCTTT. The entire variable domain, with the rest obtained from reference TRBV7-3 and TRBJ1-1, is as follows: GAGVSQTPSNKVTEKGKYVELRCDPISGHTALYWYRQSLGQGPEFLIYFQGTGAADDSGLPNDRFFAVRPEGSVSTLKIQRTERGDSAVYLCASSFSGLTEAFFGQGTRLTVV.

This rearrangement joins TRBV14 to TRBJ2-7, with TRBD2 matching over 13 bases. The V gene end was trimmed by 1 base and the J gene end by 3 bases; junction bases not matched to a gene: 3. The CDR3 runs to 16 residues. Germline V gene lookup returns CDR1 SGHDN and CDR2 FVKESK. This chain's CDR3 is CASSQGRLAGGYEQYF. The CDR3 DNA follows: TGTGCCAGCAGCCAAGGGCGACTAGCGGGGGGCTACGAGCAGTACTTC.

This chain connects TRBV15 to TRBJ2-2, with TRBD1 identical over 10 bases. Trimming cost V 5 bases and J 4 bases; bases outside gene matches: 4. The CDR3 has 15 residues. Germline assignment: CDR1 LNHNV and CDR2 YYDKDF (reference sequence). CDR3 nucleotides: TGTGCCACCAGCGGTCGGACAGGGGGCACCGGGGAGCTGTTTTTT. Its translation is CATSGRTGGTGELFF.

The chain carries TRBV13 and TRBJ2-7; D gene uncertain. V was trimmed by 0 bases and J by 0 bases, leaving 9 bases between them. Germline loops: CDR1 PRHDT, CDR2 FYEKMQ (reference sequence). This CDR3 contains 15 residues. The CDR3, as DNA: TGTGCCAGCAGCTTAGGGCGCATTAGCTCCTACGAGCAGTACTTC. It translates to CASSLGRISSYEQYF. Drawing the rest from reference TRBV13 and TRBJ2-7, the complete variable domain is AAGVIQSPRHLIKEKRETATLKCYPIPRHDTVYWYQQGPGQDPQFLISFYEKMQSDKGSIPDRFSAQQFSDYHSELNMSSLELGDSALYFCASSLGRISSYEQYFGPGTRLTVT.

CDR3 loop: CAWRGTGLGTEAFF. DNA for the CDR3: TGTGCCTGGAGGGGGACAGGGCTGGGGACTGAAGCTTTCTTT. This chain uses TRBV30 with TRBJ1-1; 9 bases agree with TRBD1. CDR1 and CDR2 from the germline V gene are GTSNPN and SVGIG (reference sequence). Trimming took 3 bases from V and 5 from J; bases not matched to a gene: 7. This CDR3 contains 14 residues.

The chain has TRBV7-3 and TRBJ2-5; TRBD2 agrees at 8 bases. Germline CDR1 SGHTA, CDR2 FQGTGA. J gave up 5 bases and V 5 bases, and 4 bases lay outside the gene matches. The CDR3 is made up of 13 amino acids. DNA of the CDR3: TGTGCCAGCAGCCCGGGGGGGTGGGAGACCCAGTACTTC. Translation gives CASSPGGWETQYF.

V and J are TRBV9 and TRBJ2-3; D unresolved. This CDR3 spans 12 amino acids. V lost 3 bases and J lost 0, with 2 bases in between. Germline V gene data show CDR1 as SGDLS and CDR2 as YYNGEE. The CDR3, as DNA: TGTGCCAGCAGCGGTAGCACAGATACGCAGTATTTT. It is translated as CASSGSTDTQYF.

A single count supports this clone. The V call is TRBV7-9, the J call TRBJ2-3; D call uncertain. The CDR3 runs to 15 residues. Trimming stripped 5 bases from V and 1 base from J, with 13 bases between. Germline V lookup: CDR1 SEHNR, CDR2 FQNEAQ (reference sequence). DNA for the CDR3: TGTGCCAGCAGCCCTGACTTGGCGGGCACAGATACGCAGTATTTT. This gives the protein CASSPDLAGTDTQYF. The full variable domain, in which reference TRBV7-9 and TRBJ2-3 provide the parts outside the CDR3, is DTGVSQNPRHKITKRGQNVTFRCDPISEHNRLYWYRQTLGQGPEFLTYFQNEAQLEKSRLLSDRFSAERPKGSFSTLEIQRTEQGDSAMYLCASSPDLAGTDTQYFGPGTRLTVL.

The genes are TRBV27 and TRBJ1-5; unclear D gene. The germline V gene has CDR1 MNHEY and CDR2 SMNVEV (reference sequence). Trimming took off 3 bases at V and 4 bases at J, with 10 bases between the two ends. This CDR3 spans 14 amino acids. The CDR3 nucleotides are TGTGCCAGCAGTTTTGGAGCAGTAAATCAGCCCCAGCATTTT. Encoded protein: CASSFGAVNQPQHF.

The chain combines TRBV6-2 or TRBV6-3 with TRBJ2-2; D gene unclear. Germline CDR1 MNHEY, CDR2 SVGEGT. V gave up 5 bases and J gave up 1 base, with 8 bases separating them. The CDR3 sequence is 14 residues long. The DNA of the CDR3 is TGTGCCAGCAGTCGGGCAGGGAACACCGGGGAGCTGTTTTTT. This sequence encodes CASSRAGNTGELFF.

The chain employs TRBV30 and TRBJ2-1; D unclear. Germline V gene data show CDR1 as GTSNPN and CDR2 as SVGIG (reference sequence). The CDR3 is made up of 14 amino acids. The V end lost 2 bases, the J end lost 3 bases, and 11 bases lay between the germline ends. Here the CDR3 reads CAWSHEANYNEQFF. The CDR3 nucleotides are TGTGCCTGGAGTCATGAAGCAAACTACAATGAGCAGTTCTTC.